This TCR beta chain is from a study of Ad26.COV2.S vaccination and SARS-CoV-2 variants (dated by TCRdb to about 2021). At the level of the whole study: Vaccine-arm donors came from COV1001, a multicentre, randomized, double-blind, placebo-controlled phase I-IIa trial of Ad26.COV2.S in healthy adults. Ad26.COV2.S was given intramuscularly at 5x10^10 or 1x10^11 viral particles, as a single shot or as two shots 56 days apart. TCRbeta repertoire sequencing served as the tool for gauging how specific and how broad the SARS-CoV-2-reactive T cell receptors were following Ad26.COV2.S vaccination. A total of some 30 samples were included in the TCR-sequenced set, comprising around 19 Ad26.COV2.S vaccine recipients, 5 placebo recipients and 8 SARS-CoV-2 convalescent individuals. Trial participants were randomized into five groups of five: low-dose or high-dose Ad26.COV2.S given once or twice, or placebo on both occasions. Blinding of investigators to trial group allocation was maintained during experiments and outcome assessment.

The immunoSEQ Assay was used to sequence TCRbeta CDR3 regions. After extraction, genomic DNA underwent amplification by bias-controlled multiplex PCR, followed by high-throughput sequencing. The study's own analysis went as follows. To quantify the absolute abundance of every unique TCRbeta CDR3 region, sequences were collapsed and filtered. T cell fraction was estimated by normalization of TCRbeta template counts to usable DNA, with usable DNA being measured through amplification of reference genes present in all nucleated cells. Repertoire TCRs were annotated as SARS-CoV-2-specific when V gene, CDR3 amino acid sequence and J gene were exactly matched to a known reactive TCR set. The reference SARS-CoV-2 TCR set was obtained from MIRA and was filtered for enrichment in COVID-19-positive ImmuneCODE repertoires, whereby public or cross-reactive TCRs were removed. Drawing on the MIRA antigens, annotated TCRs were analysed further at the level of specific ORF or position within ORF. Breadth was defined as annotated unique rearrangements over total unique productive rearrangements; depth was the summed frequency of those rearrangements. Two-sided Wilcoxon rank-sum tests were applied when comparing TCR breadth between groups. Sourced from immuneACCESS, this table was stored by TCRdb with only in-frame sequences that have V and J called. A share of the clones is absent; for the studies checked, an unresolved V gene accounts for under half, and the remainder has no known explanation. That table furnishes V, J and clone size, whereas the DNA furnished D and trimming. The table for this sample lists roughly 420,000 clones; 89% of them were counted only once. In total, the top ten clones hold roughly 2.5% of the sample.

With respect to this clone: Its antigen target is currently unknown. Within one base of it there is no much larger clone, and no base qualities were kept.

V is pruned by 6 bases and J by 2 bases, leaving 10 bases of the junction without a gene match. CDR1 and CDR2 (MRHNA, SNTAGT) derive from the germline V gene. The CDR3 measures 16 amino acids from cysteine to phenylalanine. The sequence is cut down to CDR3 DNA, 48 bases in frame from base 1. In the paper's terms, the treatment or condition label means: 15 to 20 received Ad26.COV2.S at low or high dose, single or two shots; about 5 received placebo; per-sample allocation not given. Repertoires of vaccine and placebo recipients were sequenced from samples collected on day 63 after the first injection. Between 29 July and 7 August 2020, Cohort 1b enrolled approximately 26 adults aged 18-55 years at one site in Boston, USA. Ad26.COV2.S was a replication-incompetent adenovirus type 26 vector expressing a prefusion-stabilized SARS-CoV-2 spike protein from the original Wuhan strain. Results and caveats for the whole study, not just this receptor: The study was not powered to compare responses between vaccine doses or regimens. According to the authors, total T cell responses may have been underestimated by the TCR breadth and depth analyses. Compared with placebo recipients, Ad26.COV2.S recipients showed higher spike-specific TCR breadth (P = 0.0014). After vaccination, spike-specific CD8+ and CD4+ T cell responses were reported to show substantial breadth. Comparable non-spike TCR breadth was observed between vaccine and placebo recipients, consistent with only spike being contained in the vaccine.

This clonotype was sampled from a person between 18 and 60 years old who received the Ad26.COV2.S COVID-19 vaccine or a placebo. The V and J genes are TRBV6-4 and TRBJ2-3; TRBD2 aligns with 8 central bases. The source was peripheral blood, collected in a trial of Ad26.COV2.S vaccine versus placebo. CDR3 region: CASRAHPGGNTDTQYF. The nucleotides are TGTGCCAGCAGGGCCCACCCGGGAGGGAACACAGATACGCAGTATTTT.